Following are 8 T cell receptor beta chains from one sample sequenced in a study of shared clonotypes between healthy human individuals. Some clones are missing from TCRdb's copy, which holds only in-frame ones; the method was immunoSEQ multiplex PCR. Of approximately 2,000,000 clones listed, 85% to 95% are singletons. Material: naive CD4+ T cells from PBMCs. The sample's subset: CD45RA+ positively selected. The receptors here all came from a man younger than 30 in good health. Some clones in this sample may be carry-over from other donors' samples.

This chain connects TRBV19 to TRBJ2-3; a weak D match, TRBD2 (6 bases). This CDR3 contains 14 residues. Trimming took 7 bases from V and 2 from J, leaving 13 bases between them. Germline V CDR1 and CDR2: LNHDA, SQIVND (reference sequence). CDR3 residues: CASKPGDTTDTQYF. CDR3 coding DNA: TGTGCCAGTAAACCGGGAGACACCACAGATACGCAGTATTTT.

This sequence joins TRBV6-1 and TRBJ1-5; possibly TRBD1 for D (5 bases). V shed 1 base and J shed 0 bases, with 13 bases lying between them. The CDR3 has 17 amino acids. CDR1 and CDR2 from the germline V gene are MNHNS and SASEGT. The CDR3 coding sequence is TGTGCCAGCAGTGAAGTGGCGGGACCCTATAGCAATCAGCCCCAGCATTTT. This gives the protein CASSEVAGPYSNQPQHF.

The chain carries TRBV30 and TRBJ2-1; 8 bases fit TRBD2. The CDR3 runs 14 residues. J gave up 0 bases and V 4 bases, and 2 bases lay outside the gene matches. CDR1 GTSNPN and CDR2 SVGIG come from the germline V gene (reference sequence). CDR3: CAWNGRDSYNEQFF. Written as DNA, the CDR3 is TGTGCCTGGAACGGGAGGGACTCCTACAATGAGCAGTTCTTC.

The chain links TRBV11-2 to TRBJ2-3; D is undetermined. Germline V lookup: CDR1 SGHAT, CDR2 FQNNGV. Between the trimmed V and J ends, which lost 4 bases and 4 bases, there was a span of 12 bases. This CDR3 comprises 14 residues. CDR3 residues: CASSSPVGPDTQYF. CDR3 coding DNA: TGTGCCAGCAGCTCCCCGGTAGGGCCAGATACGCAGTATTTT. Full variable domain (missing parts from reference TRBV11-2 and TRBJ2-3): EAGVAQSPRYKIIEKRQSVAFWCNPISGHATLYWYQQILGQGPKLLIQFQNNGVVDDSQLPKDRFSAERLKGVDSTLKIQPAKLEDSAVYLCASSSPVGPDTQYFGPGTRLTVL.

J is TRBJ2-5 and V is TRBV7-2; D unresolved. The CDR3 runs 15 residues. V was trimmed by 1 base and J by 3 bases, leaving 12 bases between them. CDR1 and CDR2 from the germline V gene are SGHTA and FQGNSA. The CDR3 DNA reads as TGTGCCAGCAGCTTAGGGGGTTACAGCAAAGAGACCCAGTACTTC. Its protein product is CASSLGGYSKETQYF.

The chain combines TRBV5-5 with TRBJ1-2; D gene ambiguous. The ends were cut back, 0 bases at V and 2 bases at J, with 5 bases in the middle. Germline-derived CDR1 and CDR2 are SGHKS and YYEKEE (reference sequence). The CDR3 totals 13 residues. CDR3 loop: CASSLVPNYGYTF. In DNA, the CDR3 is TGTGCCAGCAGCTTGGTGCCAAACTATGGCTACACCTTC.

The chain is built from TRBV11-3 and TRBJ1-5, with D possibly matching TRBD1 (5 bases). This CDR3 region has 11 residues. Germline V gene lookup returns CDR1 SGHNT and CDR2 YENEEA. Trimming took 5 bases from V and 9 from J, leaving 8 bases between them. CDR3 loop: CASSPRGPQHF. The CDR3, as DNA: TGTGCCAGCAGCCCGAGGGGGCCCCAGCATTTT.

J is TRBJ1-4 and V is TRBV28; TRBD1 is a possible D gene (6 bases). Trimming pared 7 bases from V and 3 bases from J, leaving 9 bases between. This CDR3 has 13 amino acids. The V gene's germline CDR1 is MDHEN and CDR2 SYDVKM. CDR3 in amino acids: CASNDRPNEKLFF. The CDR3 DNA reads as TGTGCCAGCAACGACAGGCCTAATGAAAAACTGTTTTTT.